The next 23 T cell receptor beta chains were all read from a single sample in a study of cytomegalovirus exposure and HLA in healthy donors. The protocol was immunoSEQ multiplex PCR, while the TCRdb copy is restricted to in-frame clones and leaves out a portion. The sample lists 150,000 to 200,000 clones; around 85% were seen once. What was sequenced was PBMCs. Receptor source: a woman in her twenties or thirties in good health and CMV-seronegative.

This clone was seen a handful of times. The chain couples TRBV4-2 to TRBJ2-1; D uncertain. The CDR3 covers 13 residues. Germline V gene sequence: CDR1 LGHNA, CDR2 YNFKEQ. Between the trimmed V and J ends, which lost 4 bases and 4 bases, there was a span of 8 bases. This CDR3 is CASSLAEYNEQFF. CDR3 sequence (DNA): TGTGCCAGCAGCCTTGCGGAGTACAATGAGCAGTTCTTC.

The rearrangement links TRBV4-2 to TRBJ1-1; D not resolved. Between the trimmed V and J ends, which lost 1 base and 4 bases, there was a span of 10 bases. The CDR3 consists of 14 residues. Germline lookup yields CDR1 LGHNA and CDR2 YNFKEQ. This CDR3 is CASSQGVFSTEAFF. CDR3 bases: TGTGCCAGCAGCCAAGGTGTATTCAGCACTGAAGCTTTCTTT.

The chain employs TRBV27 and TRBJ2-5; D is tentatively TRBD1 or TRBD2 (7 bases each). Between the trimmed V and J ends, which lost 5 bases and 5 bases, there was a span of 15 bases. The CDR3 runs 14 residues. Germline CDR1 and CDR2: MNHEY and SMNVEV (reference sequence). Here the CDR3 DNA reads TGTGCCAGCAGTCTCAGGGGGAGGGTTGAGACCCAGTACTTC. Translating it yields CASSLRGRVETQYF.

CDR3 nucleotides: TGTGCCAGCAGCTTATCAGGGGGCGGAAACGGTGGCTACACCTTC. Encoded protein: CASSLSGGGNGGYTF. This chain connects TRBV7-9 to TRBJ1-2, with 8 bases that match TRBD1. CDR3 length: 15 residues. In germline, CDR1 is SEHNR, CDR2 FQNEAQ (reference sequence). Trimming cost V 2 bases and J 7 bases; bases outside gene matches: 9.

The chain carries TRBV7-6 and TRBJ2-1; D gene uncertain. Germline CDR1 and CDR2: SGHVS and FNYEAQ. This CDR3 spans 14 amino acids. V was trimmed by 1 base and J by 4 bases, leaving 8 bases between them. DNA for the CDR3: TGTGCCAGCAGCTTAGGGTACGGATACAATGAGCAGTTCTTC. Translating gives CASSLGYGYNEQFF. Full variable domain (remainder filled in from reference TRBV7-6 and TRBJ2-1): GAGVSQSPRYKVTKRGQDVALRCDPISGHVSLYWYRQALGQGPEFLTYFNYEAQQDKSGLPNDRFSAERPEGSISTLTIQRTEQRDSAMYRCASSLGYGYNEQFFGPGTRLTVL.

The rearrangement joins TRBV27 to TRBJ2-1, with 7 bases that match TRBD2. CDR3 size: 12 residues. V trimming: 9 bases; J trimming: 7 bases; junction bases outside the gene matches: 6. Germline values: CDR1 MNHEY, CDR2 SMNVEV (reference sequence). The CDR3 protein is CASRRGINEQFF. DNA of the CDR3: TGTGCCAGTAGGCGGGGGATTAATGAGCAGTTCTTC.

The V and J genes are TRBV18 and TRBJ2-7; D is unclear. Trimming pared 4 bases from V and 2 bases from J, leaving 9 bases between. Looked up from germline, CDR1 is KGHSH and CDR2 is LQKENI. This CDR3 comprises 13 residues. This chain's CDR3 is CASSRTGPYEQYF. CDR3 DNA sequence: TGTGCCAGCTCACGGACGGGCCCCTACGAGCAGTACTTC. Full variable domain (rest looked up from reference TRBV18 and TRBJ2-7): NAGVMQNPRHLVRRRGQEARLRCSPMKGHSHVYWYRQLPEEGLKFMVYLQKENIIDESGMPKERFSAEFPKEGPSILRIQQVVRGDSAAYFCASSRTGPYEQYFGPGTRLTVT.

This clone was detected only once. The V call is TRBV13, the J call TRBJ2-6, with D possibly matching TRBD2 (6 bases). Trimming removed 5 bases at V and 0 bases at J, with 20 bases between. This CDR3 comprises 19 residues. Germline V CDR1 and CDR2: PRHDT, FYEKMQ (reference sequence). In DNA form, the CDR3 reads TGTGCCAGCAGCCCACCCCCGGGACTCAAATACTCTGGGGCCAACGTCCTGACTTTC. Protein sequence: CASSPPPGLKYSGANVLTF. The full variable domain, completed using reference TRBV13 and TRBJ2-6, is AAGVIQSPRHLIKEKRETATLKCYPIPRHDTVYWYQQGPGQDPQFLISFYEKMQSDKGSIPDRFSAQQFSDYHSELNMSSLELGDSALYFCASSPPPGLKYSGANVLTFGAGSRLTVL.

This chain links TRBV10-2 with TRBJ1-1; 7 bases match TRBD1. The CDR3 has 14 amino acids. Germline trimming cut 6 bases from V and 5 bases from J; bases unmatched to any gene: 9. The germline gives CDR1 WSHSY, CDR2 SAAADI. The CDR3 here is CASSQQGSRTEAFF. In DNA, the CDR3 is TGCGCCAGCAGCCAACAGGGGAGTCGGACTGAAGCTTTCTTT.

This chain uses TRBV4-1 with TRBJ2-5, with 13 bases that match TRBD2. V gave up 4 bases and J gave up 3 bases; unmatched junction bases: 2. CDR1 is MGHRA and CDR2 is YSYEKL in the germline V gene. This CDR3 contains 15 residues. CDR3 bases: TGCGCCAGCAGCCCTGGACTAGCGGGGGAAGAGACCCAGTACTTC. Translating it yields CASSPGLAGEETQYF.

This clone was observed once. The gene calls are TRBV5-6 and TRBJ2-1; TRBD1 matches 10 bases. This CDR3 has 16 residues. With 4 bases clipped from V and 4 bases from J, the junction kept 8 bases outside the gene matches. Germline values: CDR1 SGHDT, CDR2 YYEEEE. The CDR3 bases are TGTGCCAGCAGCCGGACAGGGGGAGGCGCGTACAATGAGCAGTTCTTC. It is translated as CASSRTGGGAYNEQFF.

As DNA, the CDR3 is TGTGCCACCAGCAGGGAGTTCGTGGATACGCAGTATTTT. Amino acid sequence: CATSREFVDTQYF. The chain joins TRBV15 to TRBJ2-3; D is unclear. The V gene lost 3 bases and the J gene lost 6 bases, with 10 bases spanning the gap. This CDR3 has 13 amino acids. Germline CDR1 reads LNHNV; CDR2 reads YYDKDF (reference sequence).

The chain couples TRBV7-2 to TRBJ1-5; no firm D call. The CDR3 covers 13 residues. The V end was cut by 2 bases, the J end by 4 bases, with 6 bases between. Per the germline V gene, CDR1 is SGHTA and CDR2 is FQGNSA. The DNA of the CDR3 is TGTGCCAGCAGCTTAATGGCGAATCAGCCCCAGCATTTT. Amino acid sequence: CASSLMANQPQHF.

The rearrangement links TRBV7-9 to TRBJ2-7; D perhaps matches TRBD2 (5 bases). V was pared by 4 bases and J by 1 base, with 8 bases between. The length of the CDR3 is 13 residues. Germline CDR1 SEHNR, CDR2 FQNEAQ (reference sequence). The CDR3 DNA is TGTGCCAGCAGCTCCGGGAAGTCCTACGAGCAGTACTTC. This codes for CASSSGKSYEQYF.

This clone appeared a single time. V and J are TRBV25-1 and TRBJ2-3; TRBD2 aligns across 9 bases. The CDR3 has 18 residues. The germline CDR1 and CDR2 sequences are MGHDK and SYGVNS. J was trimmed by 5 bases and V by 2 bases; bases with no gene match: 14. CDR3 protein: CASSERILLAGLGDTQYF. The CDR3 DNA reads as TGTGCCAGCAGTGAAAGGATTTTGCTAGCGGGATTAGGAGATACGCAGTATTTT.

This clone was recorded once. CDR3 in DNA: TGTGCCAGCAGTTACACGGCGGCAGGGAACACTGAAGCTTTCTTT. Translating it yields CASSYTAAGNTEAFF. The chain carries TRBV6-5 and TRBJ1-1; D call uncertain. CDR3 size: 15 residues. The germline V gene has CDR1 MNHEY and CDR2 SVGAGI. With 2 bases removed from V and 1 base from J, the gap between germline ends came to 11 bases.

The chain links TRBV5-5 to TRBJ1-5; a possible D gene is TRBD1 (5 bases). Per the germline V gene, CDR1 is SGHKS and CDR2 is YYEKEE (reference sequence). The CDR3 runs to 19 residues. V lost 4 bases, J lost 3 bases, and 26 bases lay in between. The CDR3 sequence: CASSPYSSGRKIDNQPQHF. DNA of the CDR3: TGTGCCAGCAGCCCTTACTCCTCGGGACGGAAGATAGACAATCAGCCCCAGCATTTT.

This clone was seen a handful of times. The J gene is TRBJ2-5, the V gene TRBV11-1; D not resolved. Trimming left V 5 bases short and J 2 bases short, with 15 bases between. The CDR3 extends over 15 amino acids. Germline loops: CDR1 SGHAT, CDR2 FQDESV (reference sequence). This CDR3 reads CASSLGYLLQETQYF. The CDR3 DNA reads TGTGCCAGCAGCCTCGGATACCTATTACAAGAGACCCAGTACTTC.

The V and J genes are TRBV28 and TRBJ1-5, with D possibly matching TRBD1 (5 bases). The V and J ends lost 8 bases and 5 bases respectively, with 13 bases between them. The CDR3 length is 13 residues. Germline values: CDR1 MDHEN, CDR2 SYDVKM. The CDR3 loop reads CASRGVLHQPQHF. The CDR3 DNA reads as TGTGCCAGCCGGGGGGTTCTTCATCAGCCCCAGCATTTT.

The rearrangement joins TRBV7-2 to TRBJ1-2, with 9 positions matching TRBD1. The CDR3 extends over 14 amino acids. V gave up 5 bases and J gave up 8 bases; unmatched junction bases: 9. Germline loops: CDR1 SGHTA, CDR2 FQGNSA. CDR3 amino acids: CASSPYGQGRGYTF. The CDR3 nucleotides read TGTGCCAGCAGCCCGTACGGACAGGGGAGGGGCTACACCTTC.

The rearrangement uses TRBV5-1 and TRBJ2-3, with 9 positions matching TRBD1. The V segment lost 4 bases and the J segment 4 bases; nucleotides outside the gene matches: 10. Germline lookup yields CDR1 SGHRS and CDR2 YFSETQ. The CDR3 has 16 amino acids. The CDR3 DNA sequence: TGCGCCAGCAGCCCTTACAGGGGGCGCTTGTCAGATACGCAGTATTTT. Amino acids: CASSPYRGRLSDTQYF.

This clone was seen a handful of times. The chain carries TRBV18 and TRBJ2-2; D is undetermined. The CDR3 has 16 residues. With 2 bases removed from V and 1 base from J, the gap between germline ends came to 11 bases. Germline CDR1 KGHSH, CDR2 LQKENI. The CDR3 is CASSPGPPGNTGELFF. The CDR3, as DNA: TGTGCCAGCTCACCAGGCCCGCCCGGGAACACCGGGGAGCTGTTTTTT.

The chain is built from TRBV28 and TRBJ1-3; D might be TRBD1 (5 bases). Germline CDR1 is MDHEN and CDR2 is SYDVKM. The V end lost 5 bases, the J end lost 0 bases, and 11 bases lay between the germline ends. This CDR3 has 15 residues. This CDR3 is CASSLPGFSGNTIYF. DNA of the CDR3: TGTGCCAGCAGTCTTCCAGGGTTCTCTGGAAACACCATATATTTT.